The next 27 T cell receptor beta chains were all read from a single sample in a study of cytomegalovirus exposure and HLA in healthy donors. PCR amplification relied on 60 Vbeta primers (plus 13 Jbeta primers). The assay was immunoSEQ multiplex PCR, and TCRdb's table has in-frame clones only and misses some. Counted here are 87,000 or so clones, around 60% occurring once; the ten biggest clones make up about 3.5%. What was sequenced was PBMCs. The receptor set was obtained from a man aged 60-69 years in good health and CMV-seronegative.

The chain recombines TRBV28 with TRBJ1-4; a weak D match, TRBD1 (5 bases). CDR3 length: 14 amino acids. Germline assignment: CDR1 MDHEN and CDR2 SYDVKM. Between the trimmed V and J ends, which lost 3 bases and 6 bases, there was a span of 11 bases. The CDR3 here is CASSFLGRDEKLFF. DNA of the CDR3: TGTGCCAGCAGTTTTTTGGGGCGAGATGAAAAACTGTTTTTT.

The chain employs TRBV19 and TRBJ2-1; 7 bases agree with TRBD2. Looked up from germline, CDR1 is LNHDA and CDR2 is SQIVND (reference sequence). The trim removed 5 bases at V and 3 bases at J, leaving 4 bases unmatched. The CDR3 sequence is 14 residues long. The CDR3 is CASSGLAGYNEQFF. CDR3 nucleotides: TGTGCCAGTAGTGGGTTAGCGGGCTACAATGAGCAGTTCTTC. The variable domain in full, with the rest retrieved from reference TRBV19 and TRBJ2-1, is DGGITQSPKYLFRKEGQNVTLSCEQNLNHDAMYWYRQDPGQGLRLIYYSQIVNDFQKGDIAEGYSVSREKKESFPLTVTSAQKNPTAFYLCASSGLAGYNEQFFGPGTRLTVL.

This clone was recorded only once. At one boundary the junction diverges from the germline segment, which might be a read error. The chain joins TRBV7-9 to TRBJ1-2; D may be TRBD1 (5 bases). This CDR3 is built from 12 residues. Germline values: CDR1 SEHNR, CDR2 FQNEAQ (reference sequence). CDR3 DNA sequence: TGTTCCAGCAGCTCCGGGGGCTATGGCTACACCTTC. Translating gives CSSSSGGYGYTF.

The rearrangement links TRBV7-2 to TRBJ2-1, with D possibly matching TRBD2 (5 bases). There are 15 residues in the CDR3. The germline V and J ends were trimmed by 2 bases and 4 bases, with 12 bases remaining between them. Germline values: CDR1 SGHTA, CDR2 FQGNSA. CDR3 loop: CASSLSPTSYNEQFF. The CDR3 region has the DNA TGTGCCAGCAGCTTATCTCCAACTAGTTACAATGAGCAGTTCTTC.

The gene calls are TRBV27 and TRBJ2-7; 8 positions agree with TRBD2. Losses at the gene ends were 5 bases for V and 5 bases for J; bases not matched to a gene: 11. The length of the CDR3 is 15 residues. The germline V gene has CDR1 MNHEY and CDR2 SMNVEV (reference sequence). CDR3: CASSPPARGVNEQYF. In DNA form, the CDR3 reads TGTGCCAGCAGTCCGCCCGCGCGGGGGGTTAACGAGCAGTACTTC.

This clone was detected only a few times. The chain recombines TRBV5-1 with TRBJ1-1; D unresolved. Trimming shortened V by 4 bases and J by 0 bases, and 10 bases separated the two germline ends. CDR1 and CDR2 (germline): SGHRS, YFSETQ. The CDR3 spans 14 residues. CDR3 sequence (DNA): TGCGCCAGCAGCGCGGATACTATGAACACTGAAGCTTTCTTT. Protein: CASSADTMNTEAFF.

This chain connects TRBV27 to TRBJ1-1; 11 bases are a match to TRBD1. The ends lost 5 bases at V and 5 bases at J; junction bases unmatched: 1. Germline V gene data show CDR1 as MNHEY and CDR2 as SMNVEV (reference sequence). The CDR3 has 13 residues. CDR3 amino acids: CASSGQGATEAFF. The CDR3 DNA reads TGTGCCAGCAGTGGACAGGGGGCGACTGAAGCTTTCTTT.

There are a few counts of this clone. J is TRBJ2-2 and V is TRBV7-8; unclear D gene. This CDR3 has 15 residues. The V gene lost 8 bases and the J gene lost 3 bases, with 16 bases spanning the gap. CDR1 is SGHVS, CDR2 FQNEAQ, per germline. The CDR3 here is CASGLGQVDTGELFF. In DNA, the CDR3 is TGTGCCAGCGGATTGGGCCAGGTCGACACCGGGGAGCTGTTTTTT.

The CDR3 protein is CASSLALAAGGYTF. CDR3 nucleotide sequence: TGCGCCAGCAGCTTGGCCTTAGCGGCGGGCGGCTACACCTTC. V is TRBV5-1 and J is TRBJ1-2; no clear D. V gave up 0 bases and J gave up 8 bases, with 14 bases separating them. The CDR3 is made up of 14 amino acids. CDR1 SGHRS and CDR2 YFSETQ come from the germline V gene. Combining the CDR3 with reference TRBV5-1 and TRBJ1-2 gives the whole variable domain KAGVTQTPRYLIKTRGQQVTLSCSPISGHRSVSWYQQTPGQGLQFLFEYFSETQRNKGNFPGRFSGRQFSNSRSEMNVSTLELGDSALYLCASSLALAAGGYTFGSGTRLTVV.

This chain uses TRBV15 with TRBJ1-5; the D is unclear. The CDR3 spans 14 residues. The V gene's germline CDR1 is LNHNV and CDR2 YYDKDF (reference sequence). V lost 0 bases and J lost 4, with 7 bases in between. The CDR3 sequence is CATSRDGLNQPQHF. Here the CDR3 DNA reads TGTGCCACCAGCAGAGACGGTTTAAATCAGCCCCAGCATTTT. Drawing the rest from reference TRBV15 and TRBJ1-5, the complete variable domain is DAMVIQNPRYQVTQFGKPVTLSCSQTLNHNVMYWYQQKSSQAPKLLFHYYDKDFNNEADTPDNFQSRRPNTSFCFLDIRSPGLGDTAMYLCATSRDGLNQPQHFGDGTRLSIL.

V gene TRBV6-1 combines with J gene TRBJ2-3, with D maybe TRBD1 (6 bases). The germline gives CDR1 MNHNS, CDR2 SASEGT. Trimming took off 6 bases at V and 6 bases at J, with 16 bases between the two ends. The CDR3 loop spans 14 amino acids. This CDR3 reads CASRGDRSVDTQYF. The DNA for the CDR3 is TGTGCCAGCAGGGGTGACAGGTCGGTGGATACGCAGTATTTT.

This chain links TRBV5-4 with TRBJ1-2; 7 positions agree with TRBD1. V shed 4 bases and J 2 bases; nucleotides not matched to a gene: 8. The germline CDR1 and CDR2 sequences are SGHNT and YYREEE (reference sequence). The length of the CDR3 is 15 residues. CDR3 in amino acids: CASSHGQELNYGYTF. The CDR3 DNA reads TGTGCCAGCAGCCATGGACAGGAACTCAACTATGGCTACACCTTC.

J is TRBJ1-4 and V is TRBV6-5; 7 bases line up with TRBD1. V shed 5 bases and J 2 bases; nucleotides not matched to a gene: 5. The V gene's germline CDR1 is MNHEY and CDR2 SVGAGI. The CDR3 sequence is 15 residues long. As DNA, the CDR3 is TGTGCCAGCAGTGCCCAGACAGGGACTAATGAAAAACTGTTTTTT. It is translated as CASSAQTGTNEKLFF.

The chain recombines TRBV13 with TRBJ1-1, with 10 bases lining up with TRBD1. CDR1 PRHDT and CDR2 FYEKMQ come from the germline V gene (reference sequence). The CDR3 is 17 amino acids. The V gene end was trimmed by 5 bases and the J gene end by 6 bases; junction bases not matched to a gene: 15. The CDR3 region is CASSPAGDRGRNAEAFF. CDR3 DNA: TGTGCCAGCAGCCCCGCTGGGGACAGGGGACGTAATGCTGAAGCTTTCTTT.

This chain connects TRBV11-2 to TRBJ1-3; D gene ambiguous. Looked up from germline, CDR1 is SGHAT and CDR2 is FQNNGV. V was clipped by 3 bases and J by 4 bases, with 7 bases between them. The CDR3 spans 13 residues. The CDR3 loop reads CASSFSEGNTIYF. For the CDR3, the DNA is TGTGCCAGCAGCTTTAGTGAGGGAAACACCATATATTTT.

The genes are TRBV10-3 and TRBJ1-6; tentative D call: TRBD1 (5 bases). Trimming removed 2 bases at V and 1 base at J, with 12 bases between. This CDR3 region has 17 residues. The V gene's germline CDR1 is ENHRY and CDR2 SYGVKD. In DNA form, the CDR3 reads TGTGCCATCAGTGAGGGGCCAGGGATTTCCTATAATTCACCCCTCCACTTT. Translating gives CAISEGPGISYNSPLHF.

This clone has more than one count but fewer than ten. The J gene is TRBJ2-5, the V gene TRBV18, with TRBD1 as a possible D gene (6 bases). From germline, CDR1 is KGHSH and CDR2 LQKENI. Trimming removed 2 bases from V and 5 bases from J, with 18 bases in between. The CDR3 sequence is 16 residues long. As DNA, the CDR3 is TGTGCCAGCTCACCAGATATGGGGGCTTCTGCGGAGACCCAGTACTTC. It is translated as CASSPDMGASAETQYF.

This sequence joins TRBV11-3 and TRBJ2-7, with TRBD2 matching 7 bases. Germline assignment: CDR1 SGHNT and CDR2 YENEEA. The CDR3 extends over 14 amino acids. The trim removed 5 bases at V and 0 bases at J, leaving 4 bases unmatched. The CDR3 nucleotides read TGTGCCAGCAGCCTCAGCGGGAACTCCTACGAGCAGTACTTC. Its protein product is CASSLSGNSYEQYF.

The chain combines TRBV7-9 with TRBJ2-4; 7 bases line up with TRBD2. Per germline, CDR1 SEHNR and CDR2 FQNEAQ (reference sequence). This CDR3 contains 18 residues. Trimming took 5 bases from V and 3 from J; bases not matched to a gene: 16. CDR3 nucleotide sequence: TGTGCCAGCAGCCAATGGGAGGGGTCAGAGGTGGTCAAAAACATTCAGTACTTC. It codes for CASSQWEGSEVVKNIQYF.

This chain uses TRBV10-3 with TRBJ1-5; perhaps TRBD1 as D (6 bases). Germline CDR1 ENHRY, CDR2 SYGVKD. This CDR3 spans 17 amino acids. V was trimmed by 0 bases and J by 0 bases, leaving 12 bases between them. In DNA, the CDR3 is TGTGCCATCAGTGAGTCGAGACAGGCAAATAGCAATCAGCCCCAGCATTTT. It is translated as CAISESRQANSNQPQHF.

This rearrangement joins TRBV19 to TRBJ2-2, with a tentative D call TRBD1 (5 bases). Germline V lookup: CDR1 LNHDA, CDR2 SQIVND (reference sequence). This CDR3 spans 14 amino acids. V lost 7 bases, J lost 4 bases, and 13 bases lay in between. The CDR3 coding sequence is TGTGCCAGTACTCAGGGTTTCGGCACCGGGGAGCTGTTTTTT. It specifies CASTQGFGTGELFF.

V gene TRBV21-1 combines with J gene TRBJ2-4; no DNA check was done on the table's D call, TRBD2. TRBV21-1 is labeled a pseudogene. The CDR3 totals 20 residues. For the CDR3, the DNA is TGTGCCAGCAGCGGCCGACCTTATTCTGGGGTCGGACTAGCCAAAAACATTCAGTACTTC. It translates to CASSGRPYSGVGLAKNIQYF.

This clone was counted a few times. The chain couples TRBV7-2 to TRBJ1-1; D remains unclear. The CDR3 runs to 15 residues. V was clipped by 5 bases and J by 2 bases, with 15 bases between them. Germline V CDR1 and CDR2: SGHTA, FQGNSA. Here the CDR3 reads CASSPSGRQNTEAFF. The CDR3 region has the DNA TGTGCCAGCAGCCCTTCGGGTAGGCAAAACACTGAAGCTTTCTTT.

This clone was counted a few times. The chain employs TRBV27 and TRBJ2-3; D gene unclear. V dropped 6 bases and J dropped 0 bases, with 16 bases sitting between them. Germline V gene sequence: CDR1 MNHEY, CDR2 SMNVEV (reference sequence). This CDR3 region has 16 residues. Here the CDR3 DNA reads TGTGCCAGCAGCCCCGGTCGGAGCTCTAGCACAGATACGCAGTATTTT. This sequence encodes CASSPGRSSSTDTQYF.

In regard to this clone: The same CDR3 arises from other DNA sequences in this sample as well. The J gene is TRBJ2-7, the V gene TRBV7-9; TRBD2 agrees at 11 bases. Per the germline V gene, CDR1 is SEHNR and CDR2 is FQNEAQ (reference sequence). V was pared by 5 bases and J by 2 bases, with 2 bases of the junction left unmatched. CDR3 length: 14 residues. In DNA, the CDR3 is TGTGCCAGCAGCAATAGCGGGGGGGCCTACGAGCAGTACTTC. It codes for CASSNSGGAYEQYF.

The chain has TRBV5-4 and TRBJ1-2, with TRBD1 as a possible D gene (5 bases). The CDR3 runs to 15 residues. The ends were cut back, 0 bases at V and 8 bases at J, with 17 bases in the middle. Germline V CDR1 and CDR2: SGHNT, YYREEE (reference sequence). CDR3 protein: CASSLEPGDFKGYTF. The CDR3 nucleotides are TGTGCCAGCAGCTTGGAACCGGGGGACTTCAAAGGCTACACCTTC. Full variable domain (outside the CDR3, taken from reference TRBV5-4 and TRBJ1-2): ETGVTQSPTHLIKTRGQQVTLRCSSQSGHNTVSWYQQALGQGPQFIFQYYREEENGRGNFPPRFSGLQFPNYSSELNVNALELDDSALYLCASSLEPGDFKGYTFGSGTRLTVV.

The chain recombines TRBV6-5 with TRBJ2-1, with 10 bases matching TRBD2. V gave up 10 bases and J gave up 6 bases; unmatched junction bases: 12. CDR1 and CDR2 (germline): MNHEY, SVGAGI. CDR3 size: 15 residues. The CDR3 region has the DNA TGTGCCACCAAAACCCCTCTAGCGGGAGTCAATGAGCAGTTCTTC. Residues: CATKTPLAGVNEQFF.